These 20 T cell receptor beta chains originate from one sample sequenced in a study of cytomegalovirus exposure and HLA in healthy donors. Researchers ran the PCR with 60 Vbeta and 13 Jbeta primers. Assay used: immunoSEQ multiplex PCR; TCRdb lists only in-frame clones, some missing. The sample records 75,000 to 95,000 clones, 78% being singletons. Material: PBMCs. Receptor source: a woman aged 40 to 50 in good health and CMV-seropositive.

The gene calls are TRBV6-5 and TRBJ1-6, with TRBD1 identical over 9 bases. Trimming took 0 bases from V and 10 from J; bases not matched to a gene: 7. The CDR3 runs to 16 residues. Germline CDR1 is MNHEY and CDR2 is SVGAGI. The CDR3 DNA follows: TGTGCCAGCAGTTACTCGACGGGACAGGGTTCGTCACCCCTCCACTTT. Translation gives CASSYSTGQGSSPLHF.

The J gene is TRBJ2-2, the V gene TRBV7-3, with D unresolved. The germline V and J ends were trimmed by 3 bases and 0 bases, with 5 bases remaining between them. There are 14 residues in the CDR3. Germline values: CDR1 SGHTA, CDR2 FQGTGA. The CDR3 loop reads CASSFSPNTGELFF. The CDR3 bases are TGTGCCAGCAGCTTTAGCCCGAACACCGGGGAGCTGTTTTTT.

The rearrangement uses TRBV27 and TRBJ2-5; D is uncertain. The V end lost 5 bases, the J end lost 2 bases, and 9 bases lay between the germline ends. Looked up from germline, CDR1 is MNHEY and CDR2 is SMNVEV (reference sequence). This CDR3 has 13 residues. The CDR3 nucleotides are TGTGCCAGCAGTCTTTTCCCGCAAGAGACCCAGTACTTC. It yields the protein CASSLFPQETQYF.

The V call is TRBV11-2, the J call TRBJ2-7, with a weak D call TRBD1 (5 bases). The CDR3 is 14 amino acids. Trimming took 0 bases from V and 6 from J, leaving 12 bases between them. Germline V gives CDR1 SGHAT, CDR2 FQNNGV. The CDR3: CASSLDGAGPEQYF. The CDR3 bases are TGTGCCAGCAGCTTAGATGGGGCAGGACCCGAGCAGTACTTC.

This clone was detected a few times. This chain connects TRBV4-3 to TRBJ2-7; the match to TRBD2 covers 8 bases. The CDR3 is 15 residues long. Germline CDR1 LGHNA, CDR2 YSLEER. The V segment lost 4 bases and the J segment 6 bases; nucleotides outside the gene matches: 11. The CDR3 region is CASSPSSGGPIEQYF. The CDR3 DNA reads TGCGCCAGCAGCCCCTCTTCGGGAGGGCCGATCGAGCAGTACTTC.

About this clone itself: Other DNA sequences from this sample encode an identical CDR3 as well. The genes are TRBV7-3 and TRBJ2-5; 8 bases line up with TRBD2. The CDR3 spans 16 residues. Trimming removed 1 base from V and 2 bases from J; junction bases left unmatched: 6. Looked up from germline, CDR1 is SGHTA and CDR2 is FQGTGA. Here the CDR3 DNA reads TGTGCCAGCAGCTTAATGGCGGGGGGAGATCAAGAGACCCAGTACTTC. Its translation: CASSLMAGGDQETQYF.

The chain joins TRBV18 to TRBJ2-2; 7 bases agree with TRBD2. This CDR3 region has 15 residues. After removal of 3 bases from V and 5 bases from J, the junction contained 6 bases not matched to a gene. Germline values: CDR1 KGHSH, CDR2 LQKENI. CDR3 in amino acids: CASSPGLTQTGELFF. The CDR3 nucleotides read TGTGCCAGCTCACCGGGACTAACCCAAACCGGGGAGCTGTTTTTT.

As DNA, the CDR3 is TGTGCCAGCAGTCTGACTAGCGGGAGGGCCTACGAGCAGTACTTC. It is translated as CASSLTSGRAYEQYF. This chain joins TRBV28 and TRBJ2-7; TRBD2 aligns across 14 bases. The CDR3 consists of 15 residues. V shed 5 bases, J shed 2 bases, and the junction held 2 bases outside the gene matches. Germline CDR1 MDHEN, CDR2 SYDVKM.

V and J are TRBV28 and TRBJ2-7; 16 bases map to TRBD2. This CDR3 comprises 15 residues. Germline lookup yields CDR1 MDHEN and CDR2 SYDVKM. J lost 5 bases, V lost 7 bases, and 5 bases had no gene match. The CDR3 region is CASTDGTSGGDEQYF. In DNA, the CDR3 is TGTGCCAGCACGGATGGGACTAGCGGGGGGGACGAGCAGTACTTC.

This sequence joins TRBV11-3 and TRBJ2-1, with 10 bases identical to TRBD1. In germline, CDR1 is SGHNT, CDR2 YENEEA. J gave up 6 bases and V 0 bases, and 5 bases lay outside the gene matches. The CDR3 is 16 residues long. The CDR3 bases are TGTGCCAGCAGCTTAGATTGGGGACAGGGGAGCAATGAGCAGTTCTTC. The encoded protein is CASSLDWGQGSNEQFF.

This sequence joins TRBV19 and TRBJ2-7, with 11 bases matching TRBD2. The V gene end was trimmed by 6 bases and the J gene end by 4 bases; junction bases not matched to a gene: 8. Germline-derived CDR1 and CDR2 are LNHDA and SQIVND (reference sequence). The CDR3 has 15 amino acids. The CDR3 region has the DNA TGTGCCAGTAGAAAGACTAGCGGGAACCCTTACGAGCAGTACTTC. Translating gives CASRKTSGNPYEQYF.

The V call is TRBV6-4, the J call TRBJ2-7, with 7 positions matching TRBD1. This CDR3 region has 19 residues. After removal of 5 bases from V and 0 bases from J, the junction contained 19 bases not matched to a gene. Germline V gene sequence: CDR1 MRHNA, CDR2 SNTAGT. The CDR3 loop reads CASSNRDSRAQQLSYEQYF. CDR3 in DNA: TGTGCCAGCAGTAATCGGGACAGCCGAGCCCAACAACTCTCCTACGAGCAGTACTTC.

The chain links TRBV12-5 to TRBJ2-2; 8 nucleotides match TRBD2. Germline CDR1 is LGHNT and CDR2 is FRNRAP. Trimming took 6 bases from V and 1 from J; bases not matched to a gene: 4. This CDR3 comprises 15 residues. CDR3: CASGETSGNTGELFF. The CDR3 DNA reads TGTGCTAGTGGCGAAACTAGCGGGAACACCGGGGAGCTGTTTTTT.

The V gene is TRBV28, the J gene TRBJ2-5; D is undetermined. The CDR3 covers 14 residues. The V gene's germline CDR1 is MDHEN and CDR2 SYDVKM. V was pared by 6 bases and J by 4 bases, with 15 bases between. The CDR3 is CASSPDLGSETQYF. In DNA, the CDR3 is TGTGCCAGCAGCCCCGATCTAGGCTCAGAGACCCAGTACTTC.

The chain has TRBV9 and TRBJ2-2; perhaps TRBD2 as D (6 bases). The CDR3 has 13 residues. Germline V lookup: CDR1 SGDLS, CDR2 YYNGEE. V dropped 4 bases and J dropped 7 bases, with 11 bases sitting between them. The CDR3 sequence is CASSLGGGGELFF. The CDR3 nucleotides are TGTGCCAGCAGCCTGGGGGGAGGCGGGGAGCTGTTTTTT.

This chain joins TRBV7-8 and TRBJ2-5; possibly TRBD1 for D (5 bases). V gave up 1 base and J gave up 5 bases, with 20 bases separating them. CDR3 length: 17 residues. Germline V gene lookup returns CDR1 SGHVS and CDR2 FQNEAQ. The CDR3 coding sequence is TGTGCCAGCAGCTTAGAGGACAAGATACTCCTATGGGAGACCCAGTACTTC. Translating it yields CASSLEDKILLWETQYF.

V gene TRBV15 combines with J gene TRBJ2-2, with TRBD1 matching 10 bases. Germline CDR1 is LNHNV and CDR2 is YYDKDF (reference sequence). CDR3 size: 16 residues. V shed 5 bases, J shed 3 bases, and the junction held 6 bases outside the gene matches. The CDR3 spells CATSDRQGAYTGELFF. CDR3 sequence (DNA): TGTGCCACCAGCGACCGACAGGGGGCTTACACCGGGGAGCTGTTTTTT.

The CDR3 is CASRRTGPYEQYF. CDR3 nucleotide sequence: TGTGCCAGCAGGAGGACAGGCCCCTACGAGCAGTACTTC. This chain joins TRBV27 and TRBJ2-7; 7 bases are shared with TRBD1. J gave up 2 bases and V 6 bases, and 4 bases lay outside the gene matches. Germline-derived CDR1 and CDR2 are MNHEY and SMNVEV (reference sequence). The CDR3 has 13 residues.

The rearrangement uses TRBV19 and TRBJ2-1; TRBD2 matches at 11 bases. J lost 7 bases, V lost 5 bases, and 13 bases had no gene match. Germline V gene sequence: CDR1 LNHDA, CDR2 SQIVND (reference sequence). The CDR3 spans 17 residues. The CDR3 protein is CASSPITSGSTLNEQFF. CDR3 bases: TGTGCCAGTAGTCCCATTACTAGCGGGAGTACGTTAAATGAGCAGTTCTTC.

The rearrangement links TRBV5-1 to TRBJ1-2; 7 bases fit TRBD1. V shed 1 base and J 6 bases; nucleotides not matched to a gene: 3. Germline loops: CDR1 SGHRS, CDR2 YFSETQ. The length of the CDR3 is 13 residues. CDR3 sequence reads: CASSLTGDHGYTF. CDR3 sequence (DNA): TGCGCCAGCAGCTTGACAGGGGATCATGGCTACACCTTC.